This TCR beta chain was sequenced for a study of blood T cell repertoires in COVID-19. The method was immunoSEQ multiplex PCR; TCRdb's version includes in-frame clones alone and lacks a portion of them. The repertoire holds 150,000 or so clones, with approximately 88% as singletons. V shed 7 bases and J shed 6 bases, with 6 bases lying between them. The CDR3 runs 11 residues. CDR1 SGHDN and CDR2 FVKESK come from the germline V gene. The sequencing input was PBMCs or T cells enriched from blood (not recorded which). This TCR derives from a man between 65 and 85 years old who had been exposed to COVID-19. V gene TRBV14 combines with J gene TRBJ2-2; D ambiguous. The CDR3 sequence: CASTFPGELFF. In DNA form, the CDR3 reads TGTGCCAGCACCTTCCCCGGGGAGCTGTTTTTT.